This TCR beta chain emerged from a study of blood T cell repertoires in COVID-19. Background on the study: Whether acute or convalescent, the COVID-19 samples came from the United States, Italy and Spain. From T cells, B-cell-depleted T cells, or PBMCs came the material, which was cDNA or gDNA.

In the authors' methods: Cell counts per sample came from amplifying reference gene primers. Profiled with immunoSEQ multiplex PCR; TCRdb holds only in-frame clones, not every one. D and trimming were read from the DNA, whereas the V and J calls and clone size are those reported in that table. In the table there are about 240,000 clones, approximately 85% of which are singletons. V trimming: 6 bases; J trimming: 7 bases; junction bases outside the gene matches: 12. This CDR3 is 15 amino acids long. The germline V gene encodes CDR1 MDHEN and CDR2 SYDVKM. This rearrangement joins TRBV28 to TRBJ2-4; TRBD1 matches at 7 bases. The clonotype originates from a woman in her sixties or seventies with acute or convalescent COVID-19. The sequenced sample consisted of peripheral blood. In nucleotides, the CDR3 is TGTGCCAGCAGCCTGATTGGGACAGAGAAGAACATTCAGTACTTC. Translated: CASSLIGTEKNIQYF.